This TCR beta chain was sequenced during a study of spatial heterogeneity in lung cancer. Time point defined: sample taken at primary tumor resection. CDR3 size: 16 residues. The junction had 7 bases not matched to a gene; V was cut back by 5 bases and J by 3 bases. For this clonotype: Antigen unknown.

Study results and limitations: Counts that tracked tumor mutation counts were those of expanded intratumoral alpha and beta TCRs. Ubiquitous and regional nonsynonymous mutations were each tracked by the matching count of ubiquitous or regional expanded TCRs.

A single record per CDR3 protein comes from TCRdb applying MiXCR to the 5' RACE reads. The repertoire holds fewer than 11,000 distinct CDR3 sequences, with about 7.8% as singletons. This clonotype was obtained from a male donor with early-stage non-small cell lung cancer. Sample: lung tumor tissue, taken at surgery. The rearrangement uses TRBV12-3 or TRBV12-4 and TRBJ2-2; TRBD1 matches 9 bases. This chain's CDR3 is CASSPRQGGDTGELFF. For the CDR3, the DNA is TGTGCCAGCAGTCCCCGACAGGGGGGGGACACCGGGGAGCTGTTTTTT.